A single sample is the source of the 8 T cell receptor beta chains below, sequenced in a study of blood T cell repertoires in COVID-19. Sequencing used immunoSEQ multiplex PCR; TCRdb keeps in-frame clones, though not all of them. The sample includes approximately 260,000 clones, around 89% of them seen just once. The sequenced sample was peripheral blood. All receptors derive from a woman aged 55-69 years with COVID-19, enrolled during active disease.

CDR3 bases: TGTGCCACCAGCAGAGATCATGGGACAGGAGGCTACGAGCAGTACTTC. The encoded protein is CATSRDHGTGGYEQYF. The V gene is TRBV15, the J gene TRBJ2-7; 8 bases are a match to TRBD1. The trim removed 0 bases at V and 3 bases at J, leaving 7 bases unmatched. This CDR3 is built from 16 residues. CDR1 and CDR2 from the germline V gene are LNHNV and YYDKDF (reference sequence). Combining the CDR3 with reference TRBV15 and TRBJ2-7 gives the whole variable domain DAMVIQNPRYQVTQFGKPVTLSCSQTLNHNVMYWYQQKSSQAPKLLFHYYDKDFNNEADTPDNFQSRRPNTSFCFLDIRSPGLGDTAMYLCATSRDHGTGGYEQYFGPGTRLTVT.

This clone was detected once. This rearrangement joins TRBV29-1 to TRBJ2-3, with 7 nucleotides matching TRBD1. The germline V gene has CDR1 SQVTM and CDR2 ANQGSEA. Losses at the gene ends were 7 bases for V and 3 bases for J; bases not matched to a gene: 16. This CDR3 spans 16 amino acids. The CDR3 region has the DNA TGCAGCGCTTATAGTACAGGGGCACGATTGACAGATACGCAGTATTTT. Encoded protein: CSAYSTGARLTDTQYF.

The genes are TRBV25-1 and TRBJ1-2; the D gene is possibly TRBD1 (5 bases). The CDR3 runs to 14 residues. Looked up from germline, CDR1 is MGHDK and CDR2 is SYGVNS. V lost 3 bases, J lost 5 bases, and 13 bases lay in between. Written as DNA, the CDR3 is TGTGCCAGCAGTGATGCAGGGAGGCAGTATGGCTACACCTTC. Amino acids: CASSDAGRQYGYTF.

V is TRBV18 and J is TRBJ1-5; weak D call: TRBD1 (6 bases). The CDR3 totals 14 residues. CDR1 is KGHSH and CDR2 is LQKENI in the germline V gene. V was trimmed by 2 bases and J by 4 bases, leaving 9 bases between them. The CDR3 DNA is TGTGCCAGCTCACCATCAGGGGAGAATCAGCCCCAGCATTTT. This sequence encodes CASSPSGENQPQHF.

The CDR3 loop is CATSVVVEGAILNYGYTF. The CDR3 coding sequence is TGTGCCACCAGTGTGGTTGTGGAGGGGGCGATTCTAAACTATGGCTACACCTTC. The gene calls are TRBV24-1 and TRBJ1-2, with 7 bases matching TRBD1. The CDR3 consists of 18 residues. The germline CDR1 and CDR2 sequences are KGHDR and SFDVKD. The J segment lost 2 bases and the V segment lost 5 bases, leaving 16 bases of the junction unmatched.

Written as DNA, the CDR3 is TGTGCCAGTAGTACCCTACAGGGGGGCACTGAAGCTTTCTTT. Translating gives CASSTLQGGTEAFF. The chain has TRBV19 and TRBJ1-1; 8 bases align to TRBD1. This CDR3 has 14 residues. V gave up 4 bases and J gave up 4 bases; unmatched junction bases: 5. Per germline, CDR1 LNHDA and CDR2 SQIVND (reference sequence).

This chain links TRBV15 with TRBJ1-3; D gene uncertain. Per germline, CDR1 LNHNV and CDR2 YYDKDF (reference sequence). The V gene lost 2 bases and the J gene lost 0 bases, with 5 bases spanning the gap. This CDR3 region has 14 residues. In DNA form, the CDR3 reads TGTGCCACCAGCAGACAGATCTCTGGAAACACCATATATTTT. Protein: CATSRQISGNTIYF.

The rearrangement uses TRBV30 and TRBJ2-1, with unresolved D. Germline CDR1 GTSNPN, CDR2 SVGIG (reference sequence). The CDR3 is 15 residues long. Deletions cut 1 base from V and 9 bases from J, with 19 bases between. The CDR3 coding sequence is TGTGCCTGGAGTGGGCGCCCTCAGGTACCTGTTGAGCAGTTCTTC. It encodes CAWSGRPQVPVEQFF.